The 16 T cell receptor beta chains in this list originate from one sample, sequenced in a study of cytomegalovirus exposure and HLA in healthy donors. Use of 60 Vbeta and 13 Jbeta primers characterized the PCR. Here immunoSEQ multiplex PCR was the method, and the copy in TCRdb shows in-frame clones only, minus some. Its table lists more than 85,000 clones. The source material was PBMCs. Receptor source: a girl aged 10 to 17 in good health and CMV-seropositive.

This chain links TRBV4-3 with TRBJ2-7, with 7 bases lining up with TRBD2. J lost 2 bases, V lost 0 bases, and 7 bases had no gene match. The length of the CDR3 is 16 residues. The germline V gene encodes CDR1 LGHNA and CDR2 YSLEER. CDR3 sequence (DNA): TGCGCCAGCAGCCAAGATCAGGCTAGCGGAGCCTACGAGCAGTACTTC. As protein: CASSQDQASGAYEQYF.

This chain joins TRBV5-5 and TRBJ1-1; tentatively, D is TRBD1 (5 bases). With 1 base removed from V and 11 bases from J, the gap between germline ends came to 18 bases. There are 14 residues in the CDR3. Germline V gives CDR1 SGHKS, CDR2 YYEKEE (reference sequence). CDR3 DNA: TGTGCCAGCAGCTTGTGGTGGGAGGGGAGCTCGGCTTTCTTT. Residues: CASSLWWEGSSAFF.

The chain couples TRBV2 to TRBJ2-5; tentative D call: TRBD2 (6 bases). Trimming stripped 3 bases from V and 2 bases from J, with 7 bases between. CDR3 length: 13 residues. Germline CDR1 SNHLY, CDR2 FYNNEI. CDR3 DNA: TGTGCCAGCAGTGATGGACTACAAGAGACCCAGTACTTC. It yields the protein CASSDGLQETQYF.

V usage is TRBV29-1 and J usage is TRBJ2-1; no clear D. V lost 4 bases and J 3 bases, leaving 4 bases between the germline ends. The CDR3 runs 11 residues. The germline V gene has CDR1 SQVTM and CDR2 ANQGSEA. CDR3 DNA: TGCAGCGTTGTGAGCTACAATGAGCAGTTCTTC. Translated, it gives CSVVSYNEQFF.

This chain uses TRBV6-5 with TRBJ1-2; D is undetermined. CDR3 length equals 14 residues. Trimming took 10 bases from V and 6 from J, leaving 21 bases between them. Per germline, CDR1 MNHEY and CDR2 SVGAGI. The CDR3 coding sequence is TGTGCCACCGCGCCGCCGAAAGCGACTAATGGCTACACCTTC. This gives the protein CATAPPKATNGYTF.

This CDR3 is CASSIGAVQLNTEAFF. Here the CDR3 DNA reads TGTGCCAGTAGTATAGGTGCAGTTCAATTGAACACTGAAGCTTTCTTT. The J gene is TRBJ1-1, the V gene TRBV19; D is ambiguous. The length of the CDR3 is 16 residues. Trimming stripped 1 base from V and 0 bases from J, with 12 bases between. Germline assignment: CDR1 LNHDA and CDR2 SQIVND (reference sequence). The whole variable domain, filled in from reference TRBV19 and TRBJ1-1, reads DGGITQSPKYLFRKEGQNVTLSCEQNLNHDAMYWYRQDPGQGLRLIYYSQIVNDFQKGDIAEGYSVSREKKESFPLTVTSAQKNPTAFYLCASSIGAVQLNTEAFFGQGTRLTVV.

V and J are TRBV11-2 and TRBJ2-7; possibly TRBD1 for D (6 bases). This CDR3 spans 14 amino acids. Looked up from germline, CDR1 is SGHAT and CDR2 is FQNNGV. Trimming took off 5 bases at V and 2 bases at J, with 13 bases between the two ends. CDR3 coding DNA: TGTGCCAGCAGCGGCGACAGGACTGCCTACGAGCAGTACTTC. It encodes CASSGDRTAYEQYF.

The rearrangement links TRBV7-9 to TRBJ2-7; 7 bases are shared with TRBD1. The germline gives CDR1 SEHNR, CDR2 FQNEAQ (reference sequence). The CDR3 runs to 15 residues. Germline trimming cut 2 bases from V and 2 bases from J; bases unmatched to any gene: 6. CDR3 protein: CASSLTQGTAYEQYF. CDR3 in DNA: TGTGCCAGCAGCTTAACACAGGGGACCGCCTACGAGCAGTACTTC.

The chain couples TRBV27 to TRBJ2-6; 10 nucleotides align to TRBD2. Unmatched junction bases numbered 3, after V lost 2 bases and J lost 2 bases. CDR3 length equals 17 residues. Germline lookup yields CDR1 MNHEY and CDR2 SMNVEV (reference sequence). The CDR3 loop reads CASSLSGGAAGANVLTF. Written as DNA, the CDR3 is TGTGCCAGCAGTTTAAGCGGGGGGGCGGCTGGGGCCAACGTCCTGACTTTC.

The chain combines TRBV2 with TRBJ1-6; TRBD1 might be the D (5 bases). The CDR3 totals 13 residues. Germline V gives CDR1 SNHLY, CDR2 FYNNEI. The V and J ends lost 6 bases and 8 bases respectively, with 11 bases between them. The chain's CDR3 is CASRAGIDSPLHF. The DNA of the CDR3 is TGTGCCAGCAGGGCAGGGATTGATTCACCCCTCCACTTT.

J is TRBJ1-5 and V is TRBV28; D is unresolved. The CDR3 is 14 residues long. V was clipped by 6 bases and J by 3 bases, with 12 bases between them. Germline CDR1 MDHEN, CDR2 SYDVKM. This CDR3 is CASSFLQNNQPQHF. CDR3 sequence (DNA): TGTGCCAGCAGCTTTTTACAGAACAATCAGCCCCAGCATTTT.

The CDR3 nucleotides read TGCGCCAGCAGCCAAGACTATTACGGGGGTTATAATTCACCCCTCCACTTT. Protein product: CASSQDYYGGYNSPLHF. The chain recombines TRBV4-3 with TRBJ1-6; maybe TRBD1 (5 bases). V gave up 0 bases and J gave up 4 bases, with 13 bases separating them. Germline loops: CDR1 LGHNA, CDR2 YSLEER. This CDR3 has 17 residues.

The genes are TRBV28 and TRBJ2-1; D gene uncertain. From germline, CDR1 is MDHEN and CDR2 SYDVKM. V was cut by 2 bases and J by 0 bases, with 5 bases left in between. The CDR3 is made up of 14 amino acids. The CDR3 region is CASSLRDSYNEQFF. CDR3 nucleotides: TGTGCCAGCAGTTTAAGAGACTCCTACAATGAGCAGTTCTTC.

The V and J genes are TRBV5-1 and TRBJ2-5; TRBD1 matches 8 bases. CDR1 and CDR2 from the germline V gene are SGHRS and YFSETQ. V was pared by 4 bases and J by 4 bases, with 6 bases of the junction left unmatched. The CDR3 length is 14 residues. CDR3 nucleotides: TGCGCCAGCAGCCCGACAGGGGAAGCAGAGACCCAGTACTTC. It is translated as CASSPTGEAETQYF.

The chain employs TRBV6-1 and TRBJ2-2; tentative D call: TRBD2 (7 bases). Germline values: CDR1 MNHNS, CDR2 SASEGT. Between the trimmed V and J ends, which lost 0 bases and 5 bases, there was a span of 19 bases. The CDR3 covers 18 residues. CDR3 DNA: TGTGCCAGCAGTGAAGCTGGGGGAGGGGGAATTGGAACCGGGGAGCTGTTTTTT. This codes for CASSEAGGGGIGTGELFF.

The rearrangement joins TRBV7-9 to TRBJ2-7; 8 bases are a match to TRBD1. The CDR3 contains 15 residues. The ends lost 3 bases at V and 0 bases at J; junction bases unmatched: 4. CDR1 and CDR2 (germline): SEHNR, FQNEAQ (reference sequence). The CDR3 DNA is TGTGCCAGCAGCTTCCCCGGACAGGGCTCCTACGAGCAGTACTTC. Translating it yields CASSFPGQGSYEQYF.